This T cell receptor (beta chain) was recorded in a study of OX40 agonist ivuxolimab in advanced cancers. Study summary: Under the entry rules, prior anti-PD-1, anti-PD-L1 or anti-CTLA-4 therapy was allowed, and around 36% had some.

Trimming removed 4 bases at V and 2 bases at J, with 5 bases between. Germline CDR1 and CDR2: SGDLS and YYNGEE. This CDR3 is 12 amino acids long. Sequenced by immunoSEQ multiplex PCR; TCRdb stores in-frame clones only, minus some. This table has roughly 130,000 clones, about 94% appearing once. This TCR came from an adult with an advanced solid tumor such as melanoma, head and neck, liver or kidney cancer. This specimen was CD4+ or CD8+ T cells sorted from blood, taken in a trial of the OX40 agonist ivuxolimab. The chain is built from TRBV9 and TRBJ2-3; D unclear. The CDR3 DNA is TGTGCCAGCAGCCCACCCACAGATACGCAGTATTTT. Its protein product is CASSPPTDTQYF.